This entry lists 23 T cell receptor beta chains sequenced from one sample in a study of shared clonotypes between healthy human individuals. Produced via immunoSEQ multiplex PCR; TCRdb's table is partial and in-frame only. This sample yields approximately 1.5 million clones, of which 98% to 99% are seen a single time; about 0.35% belongs to the top ten. The material sequenced was naive CD4+ T cells sorted from blood. Regarding subset: CD45RA+ positively selected. The source of these receptors is a man aged 30-40 years in good health.

A word on this clone: Other DNA sequences in the sample encode the same CDR3. The chain uses TRBV4-3 and TRBJ1-1; no clear D gene. Germline CDR1 is LGHNA and CDR2 is YSLEER. The CDR3 loop spans 14 amino acids. The ends were cut back, 1 base at V and 1 base at J, with 7 bases in the middle. The CDR3 DNA follows: TGCGCCAGCAGCCAAGGATTGCGGAACACTGAAGCTTTCTTT. It specifies CASSQGLRNTEAFF.

For the CDR3, the DNA is TGTGCCAGCAGAACCGAGCAGTACTTC. This codes for CASRTEQYF. The chain joins TRBV3-1 (or the pseudogene TRBV3-2) to TRBJ2-7; D unresolved. The CDR3 contains 9 residues. In germline, CDR1 is LGHDT, CDR2 YNNKEL (reference sequence). Trimming removed 6 bases from V and 6 bases from J, with 3 bases in between.

The chain joins TRBV5-1 to TRBJ1-5; D ambiguous. This CDR3 is built from 13 residues. V lost 0 bases, J lost 10 bases, and 11 bases lay in between. The germline V gene has CDR1 SGHRS and CDR2 YFSETQ. CDR3: CASSLDTISPQHF. Written as DNA, the CDR3 is TGCGCCAGCAGCTTGGACACAATCAGTCCCCAGCATTTT.

This sequence joins TRBV14 and TRBJ1-2; 10 bases line up with TRBD1. CDR1 and CDR2 (germline): SGHDN, FVKESK. V lost 0 bases to trimming and J lost 2 bases; unmatched junction nucleotides: 3. This CDR3 region has 16 residues. The CDR3 loop is CASSQDETGGNYGYTF. In DNA form, the CDR3 reads TGTGCCAGCAGCCAAGACGAGACAGGGGGCAACTATGGCTACACCTTC.

CDR3 nucleotide sequence: TGTGCCAGCGCTGGGACAGGGGGTCCAAGGAACACTGAAGCTTTCTTT. Its protein product is CASAGTGGPRNTEAFF. The chain employs TRBV28 and TRBJ1-1; 11 positions match TRBD1. Trimming removed 8 bases from V and 1 base from J; junction bases left unmatched: 9. CDR3 size: 16 residues. CDR1 and CDR2 (germline): MDHEN, SYDVKM.

This chain connects TRBV7-6 to TRBJ1-5; 8 bases match TRBD1. The CDR3 is 14 residues long. Germline values: CDR1 SGHVS, CDR2 FNYEAQ. The junction had 3 bases not matched to a gene; V was cut back by 1 base and J by 7 bases. The CDR3 DNA sequence: TGTGCCAGCAGCTTAGGACAGGGGTCCCAGCCCCAGCATTTT. Protein sequence: CASSLGQGSQPQHF.

This clone appeared a single time. CDR3 region: CASSLWGADQPQHF. DNA of the CDR3: TGTGCCAGCAGTTTATGGGGCGCTGACCAGCCCCAGCATTTT. The chain has TRBV28 and TRBJ1-5; no clear D gene. The CDR3 has 14 residues. The germline gives CDR1 MDHEN, CDR2 SYDVKM. V lost 0 bases to trimming and J lost 7 bases, with 10 bases between them.

The chain carries TRBV19 and TRBJ2-2; 7 nucleotides agree with TRBD1. V was pared by 5 bases and J by 5 bases, with 2 bases of the junction left unmatched. The CDR3 runs to 13 residues. CDR1 and CDR2 (germline): LNHDA, SQIVND (reference sequence). DNA for the CDR3: TGTGCCAGTAGTTGGGACAGAACCGGGGAGCTGTTTTTT. Translating it yields CASSWDRTGELFF.

This chain connects TRBV5-6 to TRBJ2-6; D ambiguous. V was trimmed by 1 base and J by 0 bases, leaving 5 bases between them. Germline V gene lookup returns CDR1 SGHDT and CDR2 YYEEEE. This CDR3 is 15 amino acids long. This chain's CDR3 is CASSLFDSGANVLTF. The DNA of the CDR3 is TGTGCCAGCAGCTTGTTCGACTCTGGGGCCAACGTCCTGACTTTC.

V usage is TRBV29-1 and J usage is TRBJ2-3; 12 bases line up with TRBD2. Germline V gives CDR1 SQVTM, CDR2 ANQGSEA. V trimming: 7 bases; J trimming: 5 bases; junction bases outside the gene matches: 16. CDR3 length equals 17 residues. In DNA form, the CDR3 reads TGCAGCGCATACCTAGCGGGAGGGCCGATTTCGCAAGATACGCAGTATTTT. Amino acids: CSAYLAGGPISQDTQYF.

Details on this clone: The same CDR3 can be traced to other DNA sequences in this sample. The chain links TRBV15 to TRBJ1-5; perhaps TRBD1 as D (5 bases). The CDR3 runs 15 residues. V was pared by 0 bases and J by 5 bases, with 11 bases between. Germline CDR1 LNHNV, CDR2 YYDKDF (reference sequence). The CDR3 DNA reads TGTGCCACCAGCAGAGATAGATGGGGGGATCAGCCCCAGCATTTT. Residues: CATSRDRWGDQPQHF. Complete variable domain (other parts from reference TRBV15 and TRBJ1-5): DAMVIQNPRYQVTQFGKPVTLSCSQTLNHNVMYWYQQKSSQAPKLLFHYYDKDFNNEADTPDNFQSRRPNTSFCFLDIRSPGLGDTAMYLCATSRDRWGDQPQHFGDGTRLSIL.

This sequence joins TRBV4-3 and TRBJ2-7, with D perhaps assigned TRBD1 or TRBD2 (5 bases each). The CDR3 is made up of 16 amino acids. Trimming took off 0 bases at V and 0 bases at J, with 12 bases between the two ends. CDR1 and CDR2 from the germline V gene are LGHNA and YSLEER. CDR3 nucleotides: TGCGCCAGCAGCCAAGATCGGGCAGGGAGCTCCTACGAGCAGTACTTC. Translation gives CASSQDRAGSSYEQYF.

V gene TRBV18 combines with J gene TRBJ2-3; 12 positions agree with TRBD2. V lost 4 bases, J lost 4 bases, and 6 bases stayed unmatched. The CDR3 runs to 16 residues. Germline loops: CDR1 KGHSH, CDR2 LQKENI. CDR3 protein: CASSRLAGVTADTQYF. The CDR3 nucleotides read TGTGCCAGCTCACGACTAGCGGGAGTAACCGCAGATACGCAGTATTTT.

The V and J genes are TRBV14 and TRBJ1-1, with D possibly matching TRBD1 (6 bases). This CDR3 contains 16 residues. Germline-derived CDR1 and CDR2 are SGHDN and FVKESK. V was clipped by 0 bases and J by 7 bases, with 18 bases between them. This CDR3 is CASSQDTHRVFGEAFF. The CDR3 nucleotides are TGTGCCAGCAGCCAAGATACACACAGGGTATTCGGTGAAGCTTTCTTT.

The rearrangement links TRBV18 to TRBJ2-5; perhaps TRBD2 as D (5 bases). V lost 5 bases and J 7 bases, leaving 11 bases between the germline ends. Germline CDR1 reads KGHSH; CDR2 reads LQKENI. The CDR3 loop spans 12 amino acids. The CDR3 here is CASSTLEGTQYF. In DNA, the CDR3 is TGTGCCAGCTCAACTCTCGAGGGGACCCAGTACTTC.

The chain couples TRBV5-1 to TRBJ2-7, with TRBD1 identical over 7 bases. The CDR3 has 13 amino acids. V shed 2 bases, J shed 2 bases, and the junction held 1 base outside the gene matches. Per germline, CDR1 SGHRS and CDR2 YFSETQ. Here the CDR3 DNA reads TGCGCCAGCAGCTTCGGGACAGCCTACGAGCAGTACTTC. Its protein is CASSFGTAYEQYF.

Turning to this clone: An end of the junction differs from the germline gene, which may be a read error. The chain is built from TRBV10-3 and TRBJ2-1; 8 nucleotides line up with TRBD1. Germline CDR1 and CDR2: ENHRY and SYGVKD. This CDR3 region has 14 residues. The CDR3 reads CAIGDRGPYTEQFF. The CDR3 DNA is TGTGCCATCGGAGACAGGGGCCCATACACTGAGCAGTTCTTC.

The rearrangement joins TRBV7-4 to TRBJ2-7; D is uncertain. The CDR3 contains 16 residues. The V gene's germline CDR1 is SGHVT and CDR2 SQSDAQ. The V end lost 2 bases, the J end lost 2 bases, and 16 bases lay between the germline ends. CDR3 nucleotide sequence: TGTGCCAGCAGCTTACCCCCTGTAAAAACCCCCTACGAGCAGTACTTC. It is translated as CASSLPPVKTPYEQYF.

The CDR3 DNA is TGTGCCAGCTCACCGAACATCAAAAGCGAAAACTACAATGAGCAGTTCTTC. As protein: CASSPNIKSENYNEQFF. The chain carries TRBV18 and TRBJ2-1; D is unresolved. The ends were cut back, 3 bases at V and 3 bases at J, with 18 bases in the middle. Per germline, CDR1 KGHSH and CDR2 LQKENI. This CDR3 is 17 amino acids long.

This chain joins TRBV28 and TRBJ1-2, with 9 bases that match TRBD1. With 8 bases clipped from V and 7 bases from J, the junction kept 11 bases outside the gene matches. The CDR3 loop spans 14 amino acids. The germline gives CDR1 MDHEN, CDR2 SYDVKM. The CDR3 DNA is TGTGCCAGCTGTCCACCGGGACAGGGTAGTGGCTACACCTTC. Amino acids: CASCPPGQGSGYTF.

The chain recombines TRBV2 with TRBJ2-7; 7 bases align to TRBD1. V dropped 6 bases and J dropped 0; count of bases not matched to a gene: 5. This CDR3 has 14 residues. Germline CDR1 is SNHLY and CDR2 is FYNNEI. The CDR3 loop is CASSSGTVSYEQYF. Written as DNA, the CDR3 is TGTGCCAGCAGCTCCGGGACAGTCTCCTACGAGCAGTACTTC.

Remarks on this clone: Within the sample, other DNA sequences also encode this same CDR3. The gene calls are TRBV5-1 and TRBJ2-7; possibly TRBD2 for D (6 bases). CDR3 length: 14 amino acids. CDR1 and CDR2 from the germline V gene are SGHRS and YFSETQ. The V end lost 3 bases, the J end lost 0 bases, and 10 bases lay between the germline ends. The CDR3 sequence is CASSYGGSSYEQYF. In nucleotides, the CDR3 is TGCGCCAGCAGCTATGGAGGGAGCTCCTACGAGCAGTACTTC.

The gene calls are TRBV4-3 and TRBJ1-1, with D tentatively TRBD1 (5 bases). This CDR3 spans 16 amino acids. Germline V CDR1 and CDR2: LGHNA, YSLEER. Trimming took off 1 base at V and 0 bases at J, with 12 bases between the two ends. The CDR3 DNA is TGCGCCAGCAGCCAAGCCCCCCACAGGATGAACACTGAAGCTTTCTTT. It codes for CASSQAPHRMNTEAFF.